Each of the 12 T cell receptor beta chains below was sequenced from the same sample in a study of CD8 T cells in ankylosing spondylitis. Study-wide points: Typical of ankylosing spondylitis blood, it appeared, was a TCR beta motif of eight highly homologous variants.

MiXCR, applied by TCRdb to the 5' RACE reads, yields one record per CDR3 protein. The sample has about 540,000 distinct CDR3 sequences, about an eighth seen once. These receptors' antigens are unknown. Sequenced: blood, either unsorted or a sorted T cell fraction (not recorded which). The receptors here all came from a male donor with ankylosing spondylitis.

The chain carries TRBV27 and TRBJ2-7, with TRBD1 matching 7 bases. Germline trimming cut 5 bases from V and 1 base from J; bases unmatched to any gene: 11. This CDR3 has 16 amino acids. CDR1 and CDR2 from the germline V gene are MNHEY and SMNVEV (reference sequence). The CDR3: CASSPSTGQFSYEQYF. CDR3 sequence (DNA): TGTGCCAGCAGTCCTTCAACGGGACAGTTTTCCTACGAGCAGTACTTC.

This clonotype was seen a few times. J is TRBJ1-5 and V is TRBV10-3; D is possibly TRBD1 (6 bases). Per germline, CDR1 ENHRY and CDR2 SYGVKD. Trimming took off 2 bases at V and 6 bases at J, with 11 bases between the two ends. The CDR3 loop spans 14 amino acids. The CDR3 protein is CAISEAGAVQPQHF. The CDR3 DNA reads TGTGCCATCAGTGAGGCGGGGGCCGTTCAGCCCCAGCATTTT.

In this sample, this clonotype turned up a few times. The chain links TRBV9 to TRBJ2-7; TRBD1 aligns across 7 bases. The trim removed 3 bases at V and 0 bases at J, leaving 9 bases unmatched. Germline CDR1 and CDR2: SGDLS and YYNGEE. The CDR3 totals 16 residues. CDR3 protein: CASSAPTGTDSYEQYF. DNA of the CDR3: TGTGCCAGCAGCGCACCTACCGGGACAGACTCCTACGAGCAGTACTTC.

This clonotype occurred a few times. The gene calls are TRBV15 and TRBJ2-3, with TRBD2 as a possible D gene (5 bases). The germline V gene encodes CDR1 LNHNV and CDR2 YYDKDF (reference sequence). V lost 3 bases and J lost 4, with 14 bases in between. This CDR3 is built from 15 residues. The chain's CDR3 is CATSSRRGIPDTQYF. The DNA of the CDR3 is TGTGCCACCAGCAGCAGAAGAGGGATACCAGATACGCAGTATTTT.

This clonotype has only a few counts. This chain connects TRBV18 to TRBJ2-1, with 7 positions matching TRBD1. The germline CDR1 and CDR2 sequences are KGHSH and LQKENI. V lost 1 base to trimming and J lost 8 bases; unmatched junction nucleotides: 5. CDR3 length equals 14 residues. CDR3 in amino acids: CASSPLEGADEQFF. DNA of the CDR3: TGTGCCAGCTCACCACTTGAGGGGGCGGATGAGCAGTTCTTC.

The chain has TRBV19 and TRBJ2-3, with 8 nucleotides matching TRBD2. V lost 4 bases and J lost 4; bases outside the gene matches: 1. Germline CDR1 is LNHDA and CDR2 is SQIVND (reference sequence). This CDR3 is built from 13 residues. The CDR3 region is CASSTTSADTQYF. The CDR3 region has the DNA TGTGCCAGTAGTACGACTAGCGCAGATACGCAGTATTTT.

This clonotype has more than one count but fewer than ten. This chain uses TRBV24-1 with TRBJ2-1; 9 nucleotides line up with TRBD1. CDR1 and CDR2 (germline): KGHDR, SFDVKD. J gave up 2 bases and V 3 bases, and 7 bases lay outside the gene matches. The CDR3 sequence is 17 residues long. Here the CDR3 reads CATSDPRDRDPYNEQFF. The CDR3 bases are TGTGCCACCAGTGATCCCCGGGACAGGGACCCCTACAATGAGCAGTTCTTC.

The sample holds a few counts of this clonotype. The CDR3 nucleotides read TGTGCCAGCAGTTACTTGGGGACAGGGGAAGCCAACGTCCTGACTTTC. It yields the protein CASSYLGTGEANVLTF. The chain employs TRBV6-5 and TRBJ2-6, with 10 bases that match TRBD1. CDR1 is MNHEY, CDR2 SVGAGI, per germline. V lost 1 base and J lost 7; bases outside the gene matches: 4. The CDR3 length is 16 residues.

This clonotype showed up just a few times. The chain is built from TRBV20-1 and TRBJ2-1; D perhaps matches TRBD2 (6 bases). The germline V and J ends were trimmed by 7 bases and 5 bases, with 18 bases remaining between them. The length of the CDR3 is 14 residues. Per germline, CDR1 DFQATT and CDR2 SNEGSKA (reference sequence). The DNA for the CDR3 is TGCAGTGTATTAATGGCCGGGAGAAACAATGAGCAGTTCTTC. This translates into CSVLMAGRNNEQFF.

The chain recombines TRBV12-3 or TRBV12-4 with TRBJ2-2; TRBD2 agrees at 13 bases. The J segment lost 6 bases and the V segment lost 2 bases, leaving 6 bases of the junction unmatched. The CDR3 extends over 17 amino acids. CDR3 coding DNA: TGTGCCAGCAGTTTACGCGGACTAGCGGGAGTGGCCGGGGAGCTGTTTTTT. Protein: CASSLRGLAGVAGELFF.

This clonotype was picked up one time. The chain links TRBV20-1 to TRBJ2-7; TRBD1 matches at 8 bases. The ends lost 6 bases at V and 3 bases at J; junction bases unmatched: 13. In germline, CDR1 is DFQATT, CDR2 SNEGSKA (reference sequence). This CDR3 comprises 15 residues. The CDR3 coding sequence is TGCAGTGCGAATCCGACAGGGGAAAGGAGCTACGAGCAGTACTTC. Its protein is CSANPTGERSYEQYF.

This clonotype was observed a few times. CDR3 sequence reads: CSARDPASGELFF. In DNA form, the CDR3 reads TGCAGTGCTAGAGACCCGGCTTCTGGGGAGCTGTTTTTT. The chain carries TRBV20-1 and TRBJ2-2; the D is unclear. Germline lookup yields CDR1 DFQATT and CDR2 SNEGSKA (reference sequence). The CDR3 is 13 amino acids. With 0 bases removed from V and 8 bases from J, the gap between germline ends came to 10 bases.